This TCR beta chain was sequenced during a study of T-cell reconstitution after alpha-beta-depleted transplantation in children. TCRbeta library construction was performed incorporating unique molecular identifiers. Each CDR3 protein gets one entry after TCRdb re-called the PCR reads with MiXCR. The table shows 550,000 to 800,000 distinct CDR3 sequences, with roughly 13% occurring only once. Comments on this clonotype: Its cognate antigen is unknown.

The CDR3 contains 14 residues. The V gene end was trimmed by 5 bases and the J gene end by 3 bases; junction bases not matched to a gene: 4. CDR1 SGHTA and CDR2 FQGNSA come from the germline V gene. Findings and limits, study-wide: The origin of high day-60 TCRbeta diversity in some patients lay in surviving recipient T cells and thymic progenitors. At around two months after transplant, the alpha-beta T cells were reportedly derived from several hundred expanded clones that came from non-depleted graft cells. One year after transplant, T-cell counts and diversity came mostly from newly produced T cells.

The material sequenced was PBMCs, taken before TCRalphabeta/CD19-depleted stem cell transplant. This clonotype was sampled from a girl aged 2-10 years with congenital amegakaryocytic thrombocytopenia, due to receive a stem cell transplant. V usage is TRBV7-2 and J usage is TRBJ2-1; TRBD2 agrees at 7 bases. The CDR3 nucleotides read TGTGCCAGCAGCCTGGGACTAATCTACAATGAGCAGTTCTTC. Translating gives CASSLGLIYNEQFF.